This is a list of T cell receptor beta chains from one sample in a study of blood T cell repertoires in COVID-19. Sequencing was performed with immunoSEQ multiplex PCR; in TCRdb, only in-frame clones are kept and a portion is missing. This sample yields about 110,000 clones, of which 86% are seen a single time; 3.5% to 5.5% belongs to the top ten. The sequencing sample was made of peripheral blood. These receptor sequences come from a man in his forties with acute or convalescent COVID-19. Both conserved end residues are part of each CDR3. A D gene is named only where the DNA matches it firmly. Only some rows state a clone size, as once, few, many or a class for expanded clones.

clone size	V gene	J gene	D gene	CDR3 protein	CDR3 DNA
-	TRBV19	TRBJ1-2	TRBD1	CASSNPKGGARYGYTF	TGTGCCAGTAGTAACCCCAAAGGGGGCGCTCGCTATGGCTACACCTTC
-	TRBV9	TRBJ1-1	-	CASSVDSGNTEAFF	TGTGCCAGCAGCGTAGACAGCGGGAACACTGAAGCTTTCTTT
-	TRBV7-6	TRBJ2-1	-	CASSLQDEQFF	TGTGCCAGCAGCTTACAGGATGAGCAGTTCTTC
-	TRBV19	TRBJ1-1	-	CASSILRANLKSTEAFF	TGTGCCAGTAGTATCTTGCGGGCCAACTTGAAGAGCACTGAAGCTTTCTTT
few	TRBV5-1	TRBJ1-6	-	CASSGRDNSPLHF	TGCGCCAGCAGCGGCAGGGATAATTCACCCCTCCACTTT
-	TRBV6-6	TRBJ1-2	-	CASSYPTGDYGYTF	TGTGCCAGCAGTTACCCGACAGGAGACTATGGCTACACCTTC
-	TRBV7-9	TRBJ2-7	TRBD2	CASSASGRAYEQYF	TGTGCCAGCAGTGCGAGCGGGAGGGCCTACGAGCAGTACTTC
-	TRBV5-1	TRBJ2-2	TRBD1	CASSQGTGSNTGELFF	TGCGCCAGCAGCCAAGGGACAGGGAGTAACACCGGGGAGCTGTTTTTT
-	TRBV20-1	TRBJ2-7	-	CSAFRGYEQYF	TGCAGTGCTTTCAGGGGCTACGAGCAGTACTTC
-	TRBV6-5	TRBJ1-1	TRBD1	CASSHSYRGLTEAFF	TGTGCCAGCAGTCACTCCTATAGGGGGCTCACTGAAGCTTTCTTT
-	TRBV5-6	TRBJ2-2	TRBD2	CASSLGPGLAATGELFF	TGTGCCAGCAGCTTGGGACCGGGACTAGCAGCCACCGGGGAGCTGTTTTTT
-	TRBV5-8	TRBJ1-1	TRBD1	CASSKGTGGNTEAFF	TGTGCCAGCAGCAAAGGGACAGGGGGGAACACTGAAGCTTTCTTT
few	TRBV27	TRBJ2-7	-	CASSLSRRGAYEQYF	TGTGCCAGCAGTTTATCGAGGCGCGGGGCCTACGAGCAGTACTTC
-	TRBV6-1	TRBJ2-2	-	CASRGARDTGELFF	TGTGCCAGCAGAGGAGCACGGGACACCGGGGAGCTGTTTTTT
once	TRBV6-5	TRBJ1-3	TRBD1	CASSYGGQGFGNTIYF	TGTGCCAGCAGTTACGGGGGACAGGGTTTCGGAAACACCATATATTTT
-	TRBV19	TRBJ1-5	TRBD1	CASTPEDRGRGQPQHF	TGTGCCAGTACCCCCGAGGACAGGGGGCGCGGACAGCCCCAGCATTTT
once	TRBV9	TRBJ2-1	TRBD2	CASSVEGGPSGSQFF	TGTGCCAGCAGCGTAGAGGGGGGGCCTAGCGGGAGTCAGTTCTTC
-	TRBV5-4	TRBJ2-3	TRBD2	CASSSLAGTTDTQYF	TGTGCCAGCAGCTCCCTAGCGGGGACCACAGATACGCAGTATTTT
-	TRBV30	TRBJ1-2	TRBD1	CAWGRTGIYGYTF	TGTGCCTGGGGGCGGACAGGGATATATGGCTACACCTTC
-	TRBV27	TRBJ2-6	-	CASSQRTGTADSGANVLTF	TGTGCCAGCAGTCAACGAACCGGGACTGCCGACTCTGGGGCCAACGTCCTGACTTTC
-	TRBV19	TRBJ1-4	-	CASNLEGLGEKLFF	TGTGCCTCAAATTTAGAGGGTCTAGGTGAAAAACTGTTTTTT
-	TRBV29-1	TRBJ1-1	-	CSGVGKQGMNTEAFF	TGCAGCGGTGTTGGGAAACAGGGTATGAACACTGAAGCTTTCTTT
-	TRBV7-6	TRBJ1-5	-	CASSLEQGFNQPQHF	TGTGCCAGCAGCTTAGAGCAGGGGTTCAATCAGCCCCAGCATTTT
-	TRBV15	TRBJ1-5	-	CATRRGLNSNQPQHF	TGTGCCACCAGGCGGGGTCTCAATAGCAATCAGCCCCAGCATTTT
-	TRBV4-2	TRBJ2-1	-	CASSPRQGTYNEQFF	TGTGCCAGCAGCCCTCGGCAGGGGACCTACAATGAGCAGTTCTTC
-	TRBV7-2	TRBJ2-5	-	CASSLVAGEETQYF	TGTGCCAGCAGCTTAGTGGCCGGGGAAGAGACCCAGTACTTC
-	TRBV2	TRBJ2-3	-	CASSDVGESTDTQYF	TGTGCCAGCAGTGACGTTGGGGAGAGCACAGATACGCAGTATTTT
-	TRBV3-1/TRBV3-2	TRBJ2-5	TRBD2	CASNLRVAGGRETQYF	TGTGCCAGCAACCTAAGAGTGGCGGGAGGCAGGGAGACCCAGTACTTC
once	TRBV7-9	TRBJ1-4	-	CASSFSTPATNEKLFF	TGTGCCAGCAGCTTTTCGACACCAGCAACTAATGAAAAACTGTTTTTT
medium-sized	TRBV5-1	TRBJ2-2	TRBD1	CASSRGQGKLTGELFF	TGCGCCAGCAGCAGGGGACAGGGAAAATTGACCGGGGAGCTGTTTTTT
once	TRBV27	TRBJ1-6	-	CASSLSGGNNSPLHF	TGTGCCAGCAGTTTATCAGGGGGAAATAATTCACCCCTCCACTTT
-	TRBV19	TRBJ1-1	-	CASKEDSLNTEAFF	TGTGCCAGTAAGGAGGACAGTTTGAACACTGAAGCTTTCTTT
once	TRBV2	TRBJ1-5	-	CASRPTGSQSNQPQHF	TGTGCCAGCAGACCGACAGGATCCCAAAGCAATCAGCCCCAGCATTTT
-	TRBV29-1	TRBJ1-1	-	CSVETGVNTEAFF	TGCAGCGTTGAGACAGGAGTGAACACTGAAGCTTTCTTT
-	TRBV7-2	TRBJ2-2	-	CASSLAGGANTGELFF	TGTGCCAGCAGCTTAGCTGGGGGGGCCAACACCGGGGAGCTGTTTTTT
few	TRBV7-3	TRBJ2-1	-	CASRSTEGEQFF	TGTGCCAGCAGGAGCACGGAGGGTGAGCAGTTCTTC
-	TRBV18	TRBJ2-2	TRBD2	CASSPRTSGSDGTGELFF	TGTGCCAGCTCACCTCGGACTAGCGGGAGTGACGGCACCGGGGAGCTGTTTTTT
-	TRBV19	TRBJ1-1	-	CASSPPVNTEAFF	TGTGCCAGTAGTCCCCCAGTTAACACTGAAGCTTTCTTT
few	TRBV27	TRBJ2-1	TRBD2	CASSTSRLAGFNEQFF	TGTGCCAGCAGCACCTCCCGACTAGCGGGATTTAATGAGCAGTTCTTC
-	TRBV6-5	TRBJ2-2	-	CASSEGATGELFF	TGTGCCAGCTCTGAGGGAGCCACCGGGGAGCTGTTTTTT
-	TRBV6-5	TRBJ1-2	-	CASRETVGNGYTF	TGTGCCAGCAGAGAGACAGTGGGCAATGGCTACACCTTC
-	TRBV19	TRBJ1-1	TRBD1	CASSIGPGQGGTEAFF	TGTGCCAGTAGTATAGGCCCGGGACAGGGGGGCACTGAAGCTTTCTTT